This T cell receptor (beta chain) was profiled in a study of blood T cell repertoires in COVID-19. Study summary: There were acute and convalescent COVID-19 samples, and they came from the United States, Italy and Spain. T cells, B-cell-depleted T cells, or PBMCs supplied cDNA or gDNA.

The CDR3 totals 15 residues. Germline CDR1 MDHEN, CDR2 SYDVKM. Trimming cost V 6 bases and J 2 bases; bases outside gene matches: 2. TCRdb's table, derived via immunoSEQ multiplex PCR, lists solely in-frame clones and lacks some. The sample contains roughly 87,000 clones, around 85% of which appear only once. J is TRBJ2-1 and V is TRBV28, with 12 bases matching TRBD2. Sequenced input: peripheral blood. The TCR comes from a woman in her sixties with acute or convalescent COVID-19. The CDR3 DNA sequence: TGTGCCAGCAGCAGGACTAGCGGGGCCTACAATGAGCAGTTCTTC. Encoded protein: CASSRTSGAYNEQFF.